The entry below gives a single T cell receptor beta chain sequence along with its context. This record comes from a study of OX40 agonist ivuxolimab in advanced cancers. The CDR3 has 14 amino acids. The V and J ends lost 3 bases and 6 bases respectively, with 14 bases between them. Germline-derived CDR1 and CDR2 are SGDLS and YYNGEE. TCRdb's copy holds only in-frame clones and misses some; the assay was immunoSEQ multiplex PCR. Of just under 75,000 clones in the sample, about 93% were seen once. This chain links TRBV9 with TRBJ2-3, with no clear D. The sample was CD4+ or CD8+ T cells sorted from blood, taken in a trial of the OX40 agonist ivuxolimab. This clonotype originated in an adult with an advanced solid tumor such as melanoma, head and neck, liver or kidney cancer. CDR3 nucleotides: TGTGCCAGCAGCGCCCCGGGCCCTAGTGATACGCAGTATTTT. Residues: CASSAPGPSDTQYF. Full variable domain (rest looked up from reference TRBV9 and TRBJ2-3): DSGVTQTPKHLITATGQRVTLRCSPRSGDLSVYWYQQSLDQGLQFLIQYYNGEERAKGNILERFSAQQFPDLHSELNLSSLELGDSALYFCASSAPGPSDTQYFGPGTRLTVL.